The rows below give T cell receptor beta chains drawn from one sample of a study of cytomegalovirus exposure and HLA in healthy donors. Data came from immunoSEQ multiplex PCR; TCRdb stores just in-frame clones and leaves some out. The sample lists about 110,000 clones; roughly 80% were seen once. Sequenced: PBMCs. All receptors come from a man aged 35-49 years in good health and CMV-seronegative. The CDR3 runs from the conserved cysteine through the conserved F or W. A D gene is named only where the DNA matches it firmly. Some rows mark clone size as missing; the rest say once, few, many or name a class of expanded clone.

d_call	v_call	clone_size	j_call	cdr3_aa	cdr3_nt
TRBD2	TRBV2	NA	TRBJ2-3	CASSEEAGGSKDTQYF	TGTGCCAGCAGTGAAGAAGCGGGGGGGTCGAAAGATACGCAGTATTTT
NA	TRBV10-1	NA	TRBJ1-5	CASSADSFDGNQPQHF	TGCGCCAGCAGTGCCGACAGTTTCGACGGCAATCAGCCCCAGCATTTT
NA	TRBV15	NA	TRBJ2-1	CATRRGANNEQFF	TGTGCCACCAGGAGAGGGGCCAACAATGAGCAGTTCTTC
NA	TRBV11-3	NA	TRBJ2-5	CASSLGQLPETQYF	TGTGCCAGCAGCTTAGGACAGCTTCCAGAGACCCAGTACTTC
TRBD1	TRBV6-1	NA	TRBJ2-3	CASAPTGGSTQYF	TGTGCCAGCGCTCCGACAGGGGGAAGTACGCAGTATTTT
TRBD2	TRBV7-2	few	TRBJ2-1	CASSQTSGGAGEQFF	TGTGCCAGCAGCCAGACTAGCGGGGGGGCGGGGGAGCAGTTCTTC
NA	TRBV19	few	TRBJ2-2	CASSFPGELFF	TGTGCCAGTAGTTTCCCGGGGGAGCTGTTTTTT
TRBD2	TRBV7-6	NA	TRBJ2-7	CASSSSPGGGSSYEQYF	TGTGCCAGCAGCTCCAGTCCTGGCGGGGGGAGCTCCTACGAGCAGTACTTC
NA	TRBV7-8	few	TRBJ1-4	CASSLGDGQIRGFNEKLFF	TGTGCCAGCAGCTTAGGGGACGGACAGATTCGGGGCTTTAATGAAAAACTGTTTTTT
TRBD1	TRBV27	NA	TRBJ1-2	CASSQGQGGYTF	TGTGCCAGCAGTCAGGGACAGGGTGGCTACACCTTC
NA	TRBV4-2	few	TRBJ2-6	CASSQRGQNSGANVLTF	TGTGCCAGCAGCCAGCGGGGACAGAACTCTGGGGCCAACGTCCTGACTTTC
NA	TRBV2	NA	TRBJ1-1	CASSDWEVRKTEAFF	TGTGCCAGCAGTGATTGGGAGGTGAGGAAGACTGAAGCTTTCTTT
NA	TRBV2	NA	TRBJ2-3	CASSEGRVPRADTQYF	TGTGCCAGCAGTGAGGGTCGGGTCCCGAGGGCAGATACGCAGTATTTT
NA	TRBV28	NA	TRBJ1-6	CASSRTSSYNSPLHF	TGTGCCAGCAGTCGAACAAGCTCCTATAATTCACCCCTCCACTTT
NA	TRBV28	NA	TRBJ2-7	CASSLQAPYEQYF	TGTGCCAGCAGTTTGCAGGCCCCCTACGAGCAGTACTTC
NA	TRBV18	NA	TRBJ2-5	CASSPGLKETQYF	TGTGCCAGCTCACCAGGGCTAAAAGAGACCCAGTACTTC
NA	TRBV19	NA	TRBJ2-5	CASSIQDSKETQYF	TGTGCCAGTAGTATTCAGGACTCGAAAGAGACCCAGTACTTC
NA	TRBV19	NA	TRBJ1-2	CASSVRDTGFHTF	TGTGCCAGTAGTGTCCGGGACACGGGCTTCCACACCTTC
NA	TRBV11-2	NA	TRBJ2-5	CASSLGYSIAVQETQYF	TGTGCCAGCAGCTTAGGCTACAGTATAGCGGTCCAAGAGACCCAGTACTTC
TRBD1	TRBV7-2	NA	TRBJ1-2	CASSLRTGGIYGYTF	TGTGCCAGCAGCTTGAGGACAGGGGGTATCTATGGCTACACCTTC
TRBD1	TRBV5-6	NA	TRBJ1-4	CASSLGATGASASEKLFF	TGTGCCAGCAGCTTGGGTGCGACAGGGGCCTCCGCGTCTGAAAAACTGTTTTTT
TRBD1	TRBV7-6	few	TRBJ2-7	CASSPGQKTYEQYF	TGTGCCAGCAGCCCGGGACAGAAAACCTACGAGCAGTACTTC
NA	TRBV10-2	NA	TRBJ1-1	CASSGAGMYTEAFF	TGCGCCAGCAGTGGAGCAGGGATGTACACTGAAGCTTTCTTT
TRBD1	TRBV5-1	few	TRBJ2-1	CASSLGQGSYNEQFF	TGCGCCAGCAGCTTGGGACAGGGTTCCTACAATGAGCAGTTCTTC
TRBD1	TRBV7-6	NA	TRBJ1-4	CASSRADGGTGLFNEKLFF	TGTGCCAGCAGCCGAGCTGATGGCGGGACAGGACTTTTTAATGAAAAACTGTTTTTT
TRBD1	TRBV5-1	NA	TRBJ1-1	CASSFGGQGTTEAFF	TGCGCCAGCAGCTTTGGGGGACAGGGGACCACTGAAGCTTTCTTT
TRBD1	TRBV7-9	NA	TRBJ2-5	CASSKQGPQETQYF	TGTGCCAGCAGCAAACAGGGGCCCCAAGAGACCCAGTACTTC
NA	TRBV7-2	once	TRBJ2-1	CASRGQGVGSYNEQFF	TGTGCCAGCAGGGGTCAGGGTGTTGGCTCCTACAATGAGCAGTTCTTC
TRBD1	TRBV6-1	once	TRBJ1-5	CASSGDGTGLINQPQHF	TGTGCCAGCAGTGGGGATGGGACAGGGCTCATCAATCAGCCCCAGCATTTT
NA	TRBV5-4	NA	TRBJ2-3	CASSLGLGRTDTQYF	TGTGCCAGCAGCTTGGGGTTGGGGCGCACAGATACGCAGTATTTT
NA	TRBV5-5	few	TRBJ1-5	CASSLGPVGQQPQHF	TGTGCCAGCAGCTTGGGACCGGTCGGACAGCAGCCCCAGCATTTT
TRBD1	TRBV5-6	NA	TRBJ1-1	CASRTTGLGEAFF	TGTGCCAGCAGGACGACAGGGTTGGGTGAAGCTTTCTTT
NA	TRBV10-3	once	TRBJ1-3	CAISDLDRSSGNTIYF	TGTGCCATCAGTGATCTAGACAGAAGCTCTGGAAACACCATATATTTT
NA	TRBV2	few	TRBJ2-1	CASSSGQGSPYNEQFF	TGTGCCAGCAGCTCAGGGCAGGGGTCCCCCTACAATGAGCAGTTCTTC
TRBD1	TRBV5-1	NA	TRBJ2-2	CASSRSGTGNTGELFF	TGCGCCAGCAGCCGTTCCGGGACAGGGAACACCGGGGAGCTGTTTTTT
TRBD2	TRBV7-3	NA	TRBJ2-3	CASSALAGGPDTQYF	TGTGCCAGCAGCGCTCTAGCGGGGGGCCCCGATACGCAGTATTTT
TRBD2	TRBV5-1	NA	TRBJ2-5	CASSFGGLAGGETQYF	TGCGCCAGCAGCTTTGGAGGACTAGCGGGGGGAGAGACCCAGTACTTC
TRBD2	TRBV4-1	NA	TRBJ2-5	CASSQEPRGGGETQYF	TGCGCCAGCAGCCAAGAGCCGCGGGGGGGCGGGGAGACCCAGTACTTC
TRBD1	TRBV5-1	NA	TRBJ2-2	CASKGQGSNTGELFF	TGCGCCAGCAAAGGACAGGGCTCGAACACCGGGGAGCTGTTTTTT
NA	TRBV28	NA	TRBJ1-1	CASSLSGVDTEAFF	TGTGCCAGCAGTTTATCAGGGGTAGACACTGAAGCTTTCTTT
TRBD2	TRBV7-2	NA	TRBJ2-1	CASSRWNGGRGTLYNEQFF	TGTGCCAGCAGCCGATGGAACGGTGGGCGGGGGACCCTATACAATGAGCAGTTCTTC
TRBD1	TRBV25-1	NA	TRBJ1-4	CASSDPGTGDEKLFF	TGTGCCAGCAGTGACCCCGGGACAGGGGACGAAAAACTGTTTTTT
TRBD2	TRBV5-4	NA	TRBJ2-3	CASSSSGEGADTQYF	TGTGCCAGCAGCTCTAGCGGGGAAGGTGCAGATACGCAGTATTTT
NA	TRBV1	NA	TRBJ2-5	CTSSPRGTSGARGETQYF	TGCACCAGCAGCCCCCGGGGGACTAGCGGGGCCCGGGGGGAGACCCAGTACTTC
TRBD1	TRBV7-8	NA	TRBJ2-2	CASREGTGGYTGELFF	TGTGCCAGCAGGGAAGGGACAGGGGGTTACACCGGGGAGCTGTTTTTT
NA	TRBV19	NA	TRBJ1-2	CASSKTGLDYGYTF	TGTGCCAGTAGTAAGACAGGTTTGGACTATGGCTACACCTTC
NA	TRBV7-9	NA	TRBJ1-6	CASSLDGSGSNSLLHF	TGTGCCAGCAGCTTAGACGGTTCGGGGTCGAATTCACTCCTCCACTTT
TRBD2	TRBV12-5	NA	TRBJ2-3	CASGLKGLAGLNHFTDTQYF	TGTGCTAGTGGTTTGAAGGGACTAGCGGGACTCAACCACTTCACAGATACGCAGTATTTT
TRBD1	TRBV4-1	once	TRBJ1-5	CASSPRADRGLNQPQHF	TGCGCCAGCAGCCCTCGGGCGGACAGGGGGTTGAATCAGCCCCAGCATTTT
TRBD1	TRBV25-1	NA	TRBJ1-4	CASSAITGVNEKLFF	TGTGCCAGCAGTGCGATCACAGGGGTTAATGAAAAACTGTTTTTT
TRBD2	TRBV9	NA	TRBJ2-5	CASSPRTSGQETQYF	TGTGCCAGCAGCCCAAGGACTAGCGGACAAGAGACCCAGTACTTC
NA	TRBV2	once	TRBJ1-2	CASRELQVNYGYTF	TGTGCCAGCAGGGAACTACAGGTTAACTATGGCTACACCTTC
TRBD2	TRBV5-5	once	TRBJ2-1	CASSPGGSSYNEQFF	TGTGCCAGCAGCCCCGGGGGGAGCTCCTACAATGAGCAGTTCTTC
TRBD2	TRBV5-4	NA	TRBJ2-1	CASSRHGTSGVGAYNEQFF	TGTGCCAGCAGCCGCCATGGGACTAGCGGGGTAGGGGCCTACAATGAGCAGTTCTTC
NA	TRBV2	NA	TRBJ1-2	CASTWSLANYGYTF	TGTGCCAGCACCTGGTCGTTAGCTAACTATGGCTACACCTTC
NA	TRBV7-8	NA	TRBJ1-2	CASSNGIRGQHGYTF	TGTGCCAGCAGCAACGGTATTAGGGGTCAACATGGCTACACCTTC
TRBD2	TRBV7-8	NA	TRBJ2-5	CASSPWVSGEETQYF	TGTGCCAGCAGCCCATGGGTTAGCGGGGAAGAGACCCAGTACTTC